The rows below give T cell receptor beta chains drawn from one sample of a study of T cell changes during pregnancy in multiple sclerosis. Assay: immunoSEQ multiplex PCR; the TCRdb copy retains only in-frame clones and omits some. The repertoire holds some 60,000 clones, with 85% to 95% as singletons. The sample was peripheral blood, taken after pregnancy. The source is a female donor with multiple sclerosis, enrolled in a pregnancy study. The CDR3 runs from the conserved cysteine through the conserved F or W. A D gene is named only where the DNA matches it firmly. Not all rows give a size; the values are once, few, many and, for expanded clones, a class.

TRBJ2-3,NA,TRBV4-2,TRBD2,TGTGCCAGCAGCCCCGGGGGGGGAGCGGGGACAGATACGCAGTATTTT,CASSPGGGAGTDTQYF
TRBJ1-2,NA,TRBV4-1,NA,TGCGCCAGCAGCCAAGATCTGGAGACCCTCTTTGATGGCTACACCTTC,CASSQDLETLFDGYTF
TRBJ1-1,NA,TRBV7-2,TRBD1,TGTGCCAGCAGTTTCTACCTGGACAGGGGACGGGGCACTGAAGCTTTCTTT,CASSFYLDRGRGTEAFF
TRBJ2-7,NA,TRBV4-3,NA,TGCGCCAGCAGTTCAGACATTTACTACGAGCAGTACTTC,CASSSDIYYEQYF
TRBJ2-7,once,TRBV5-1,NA,TGCGCCAGCAGCTCTCAGACAAGAGACGTCTACGAGCAGTACTTC,CASSSQTRDVYEQYF
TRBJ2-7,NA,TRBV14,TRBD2,TGTGCCAGCAGCCAATGGGGAGGGTCCTACGAGCAGTACTTC,CASSQWGGSYEQYF
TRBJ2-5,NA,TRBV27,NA,TGTGCCAGCAGTCCACAGGTCCATCCGTACCAAGAGACCCAGTACTTC,CASSPQVHPYQETQYF
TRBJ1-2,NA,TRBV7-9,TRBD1,TGTGCCAGCAGCTCCGAGGAGGGGGCGGGTGGCTACACCTTC,CASSSEEGAGGYTF
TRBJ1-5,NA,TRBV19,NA,TGTGCCAGTAGTATGTCCTTCAATCAGCCCCAGCATTTT,CASSMSFNQPQHF
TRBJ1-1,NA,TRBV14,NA,TGTGCCAGCAGAGAGGGCCTTGAAGCTTTCTTT,CASREGLEAFF
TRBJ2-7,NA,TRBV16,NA,TGTGCCAGCAGCCGAGGTAGCCCTGTCGGTGAGCAGTACTTC,CASSRGSPVGEQYF
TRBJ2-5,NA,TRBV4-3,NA,TGCGCCAGCAGCCCGAGGGGATCAGGGGCAGGGGCAGAGACCCAGTACTTC,CASSPRGSGAGAETQYF
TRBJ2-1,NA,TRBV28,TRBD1,TGTGCCAGCAGATACGGACAGGGGCCTAACAATGAGCAGTTCTTC,CASRYGQGPNNEQFF
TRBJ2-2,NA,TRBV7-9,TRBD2,TGTGCCAGCAGCTCTTTCAGCGGGAGGGCAGGCGGGGAGCTGTTTTTT,CASSSFSGRAGGELFF
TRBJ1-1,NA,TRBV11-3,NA,TGTGCCAGCAGCCTTGGAGGTAACACTGAAGCTTTCTTT,CASSLGGNTEAFF
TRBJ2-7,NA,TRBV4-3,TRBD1,TGCGCCAGCAGCCAAGACAGGGGGCTTGACGAGCAGTACTTC,CASSQDRGLDEQYF
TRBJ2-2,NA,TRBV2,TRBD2,TGTGCCACGCAGGGAGCGGGAGTAGGCACCGGGGAGCTGTTTTTT,CATQGAGVGTGELFF
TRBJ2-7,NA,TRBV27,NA,TGTGCCAGCAGTTTAAGAGGGAGCTACCCCTACGAGCAGTACTTC,CASSLRGSYPYEQYF
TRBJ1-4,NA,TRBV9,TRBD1,TGTGCCAGCAGCGGCGGACAGGGGGCTGGGGAAAAACTGTTTTTT,CASSGGQGAGEKLFF
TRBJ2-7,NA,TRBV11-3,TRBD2,TGTGCCAGCAGCAGGACTAGCGGGAGCGACGAGCAGTACTTC,CASSRTSGSDEQYF
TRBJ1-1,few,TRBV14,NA,TGTGCCAGCAGCCCCGTGATCACAATGAACACTGAAGCTTTCTTT,CASSPVITMNTEAFF
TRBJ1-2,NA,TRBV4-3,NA,TGCGCCAGCAGCCAGTCTAGGGGATCCTATGGCTACACCTTC,CASSQSRGSYGYTF
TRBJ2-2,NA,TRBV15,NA,TGTGCCACCAGAGCCATAGCCGGGGAGCTGTTTTTT,CATRAIAGELFF
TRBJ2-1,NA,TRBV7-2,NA,TGTGCCAGCAGCTTAGTTCTTCGGAATGAGCAGTTCTTC,CASSLVLRNEQFF
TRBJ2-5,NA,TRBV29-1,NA,TGCAGCGTTCGGTACAGCCGAGAGACCCAGTACTTC,CSVRYSRETQYF